Listed below are T cell receptor beta chains from one sample, sequenced in a study of chemoradiotherapy in HPV16-positive cancers. Assay: immunoSEQ multiplex PCR; the TCRdb copy retains only in-frame clones and omits some. Here the sample spans some 22,000 clones, about 90% being singletons. The specimen comprised blood, sampled from a patient who underwent chemoradiotherapy. The receptors stem from a human donor with HPV-associated anogenital cancer. The CDR3 runs from the conserved cysteine through the conserved F or W. A D gene is named only where the DNA matches it firmly. A clone size is listed for some rows: how often the clone was seen (once, few, many), or a class if it is expanded.

J	D	V	size	DNA	CDR3
TRBJ2-3	TRBD2	TRBV5-5	once	TGTGCCAGCAGCTCCGGGAGGGGCACAGATACGCAGTATTTT	CASSSGRGTDTQYF
TRBJ2-7	NA	TRBV5-4	NA	TGTGCCAGCAGCCCCCGGCAGCCGGCAAATAACGAGCAGTACTTC	CASSPRQPANNEQYF
TRBJ2-7	TRBD2	TRBV19	NA	TGTGCCAGTAGTATTACAACTAGCGGGGGCTTCTACGAGCAGTACTTC	CASSITTSGGFYEQYF
TRBJ1-1	NA	TRBV9	NA	TGTGCCAGCAGCGCCAGCTCGGGGGGGACTGAAGCTTTCTTT	CASSASSGGTEAFF
TRBJ1-2	NA	TRBV4-1	NA	TGCGCCAGCAGCCAAGATCAAGGAGAACAGTTTAACTATGGCTACACCTTC	CASSQDQGEQFNYGYTF
TRBJ1-1	NA	TRBV7-9	once	TGTGCCAGCAGCTTAGAGGGGGGCATGTTAGCTTTCTTT	CASSLEGGMLAFF
TRBJ2-1	TRBD2	TRBV5-1	NA	TGCGCCAGCAGCTTACTAGCGGGAGGATCCAGGCAATACAATGAGCAGTTCTTC	CASSLLAGGSRQYNEQFF
TRBJ2-4	NA	TRBV5-1	NA	TGCGCCAGCAGACTTGGGCGAAGGGACATTCAGTACTTC	CASRLGRRDIQYF
TRBJ1-2	NA	TRBV9	NA	TGTGCCAGCAGCCCCCGATCCGTTTCCCTCAATGGCTACACCTTC	CASSPRSVSLNGYTF
TRBJ1-1	NA	TRBV30	NA	TGTGCCTGGAGTGTACGGGGGCAGGGAAACACTGAAGCTTTCTTT	CAWSVRGQGNTEAFF
TRBJ2-2	NA	TRBV6-5	once	TGTGCCAGCACCCGAGCTGGAGCCACCGGGGAGCTGTTTTTT	CASTRAGATGELFF
TRBJ2-7	TRBD1	TRBV19	NA	TGTGCCAGTAGTATAGGGGACAGCTACGAGCAGTACTTC	CASSIGDSYEQYF
TRBJ1-2	TRBD1	TRBV28	NA	TGTGCCAGCAGTACAGGGGGCGCGTATGGCTACACCTTC	CASSTGGAYGYTF
TRBJ2-7	NA	TRBV7-8	NA	TGTGCCAGCAGCCCGGAGGGTTCTAGCTCCTACGAGCAGTACTTC	CASSPEGSSSYEQYF
TRBJ1-2	TRBD1	TRBV29-1	NA	TGCAGCGTCGGACAGGGGGAGGGTGGCTACACCTTC	CSVGQGEGGYTF
TRBJ2-6	TRBD1	TRBV19	NA	TGTGCCAGTAGCCGGGGACAGGGGGCGATCGGGGCCAACGTCCTGACTTTC	CASSRGQGAIGANVLTF
TRBJ1-2	NA	TRBV15	NA	TGTGCCACCAGCAGAGATAGGACGGGGAGTGGCTACACCTTC	CATSRDRTGSGYTF
TRBJ2-7	TRBD2	TRBV5-8	NA	TGTGCCAGCAACCTGGAGGGAGGGGAGGTTTACGAGCAGTACTTC	CASNLEGGEVYEQYF
TRBJ1-2	NA	TRBV21-1	NA	TGTGCCAGCAGCAAGGTAGGCAGGGACTATGGCTACACCTTC	CASSKVGRDYGYTF
TRBJ2-2	TRBD2	TRBV30	NA	TGTGCCTGGAGTGTCTGGGATCTAGCGGGGTACACCGGGGAGCTGTTTTTT	CAWSVWDLAGYTGELFF
TRBJ1-1	NA	TRBV4-3	NA	TGCGCCAGCAGTTCGAGGGGGTTGAACACTGAAGCTTTCTTT	CASSSRGLNTEAFF
TRBJ2-2	NA	TRBV27	NA	TGTGCCAGCAGTTGGGGGAGGAGGACCGGGGAGCTGTTTTTT	CASSWGRRTGELFF
TRBJ2-3	TRBD2	TRBV5-4	NA	TGTGCCAGCAGCTTGTCTAGCGGTTTCACAGATACGCAGTATTTT	CASSLSSGFTDTQYF
TRBJ2-1	TRBD2	TRBV4-3	NA	TGCGCCAGCAGCCAAGAACTGGCGGGAGGGGAATTAGATGAGCAGTTCTTC	CASSQELAGGELDEQFF
TRBJ2-3	NA	TRBV5-4	NA	TGTGCCAGCAGCTTGAGTCCGGCGGGTAGCACAGATACGCAGTATTTT	CASSLSPAGSTDTQYF
TRBJ2-7	TRBD1	TRBV7-8	NA	TGTGCCAGCAGCTTAGGGACAGGGGCTGACGAGCAGTACTTC	CASSLGTGADEQYF
TRBJ1-5	TRBD1	TRBV27	NA	TGTGCCAGCAGTTTAACCTCCGGGACAGGGGCGAACAATCAGCCCCAGCATTTT	CASSLTSGTGANNQPQHF
TRBJ2-2	NA	TRBV6-6	NA	TGTGCCAGCAGTTACTCTCGGGGACCCACCGGGGAGCTGTTTTTT	CASSYSRGPTGELFF
TRBJ1-4	TRBD1	TRBV7-2	NA	TGTGCCAGCAGCCTTGACAGGGGCGGGCAAAAACTGTTTTTT	CASSLDRGGQKLFF
TRBJ1-5	NA	TRBV7-9	NA	TGTGCCAGCAGCCCGTCAGAATGGCCCCAGCATTTT	CASSPSEWPQHF
TRBJ2-5	TRBD1	TRBV7-7	NA	TGTGCTAGCAGCTCGGACAGGGCGGAGACCCAGTACTTC	CASSSDRAETQYF
TRBJ2-7	TRBD2	TRBV9	NA	TGTGCCAGCAGCGTAGAGGAAGCGGGAGGGCCAAGGGAGCAGTACTTC	CASSVEEAGGPREQYF
TRBJ2-3	NA	TRBV11-3	once	TGTGCCAGCAGCCAAACGGATACGCAGTATTTT	CASSQTDTQYF
TRBJ1-5	NA	TRBV6-4	NA	TGTGCCAGCAGTGTGGAGGGTAATCAGCCCCAGCATTTT	CASSVEGNQPQHF
TRBJ1-2	NA	TRBV30	once	TGTGCCTGGAGTGGGGGTGGCTATGGCTACACCTTC	CAWSGGGYGYTF